The 15 T cell receptor beta chains in this list originate from one sample, sequenced in a study of T cell changes during pregnancy in multiple sclerosis. Sequencing used immunoSEQ multiplex PCR; TCRdb keeps in-frame clones, though not all of them. The profile shows tens of thousands of clones, approximately 89% of them singletons. Sequenced here: CD4+ T cells from peripheral blood mononuclear cells, sampled in the first trimester of pregnancy. The receptor set was obtained from a female donor with multiple sclerosis, enrolled in a pregnancy study.

V gene TRBV4-2 combines with J gene TRBJ2-1; 15 bases are a match to TRBD2. CDR1 LGHNA and CDR2 YNFKEQ come from the germline V gene. This CDR3 is 16 amino acids long. The V gene end was trimmed by 1 base and the J gene end by 10 bases; junction bases not matched to a gene: 5. The CDR3 DNA is TGTGCCAGCAGCCAAGGAGGGACTAGCGGGAGGCCCGAGCAGTTCTTC. This encodes CASSQGGTSGRPEQFF.

This chain connects TRBV7-2 to TRBJ2-7, with a tentative D call TRBD2 (6 bases). Trimming left V 1 base short and J 3 bases short, with 22 bases between. The CDR3 loop spans 18 amino acids. Per germline, CDR1 SGHTA and CDR2 FQGNSA. For the CDR3, the DNA is TGTGCCAGCAGCTTAGTCCCTTCTACTCTTAGCGGCTACTACGAGCAGTACTTC. Translation gives CASSLVPSTLSGYYEQYF.

The chain joins TRBV19 to TRBJ2-2, with unresolved D. Germline V lookup: CDR1 LNHDA, CDR2 SQIVND (reference sequence). Deletions cut 2 bases from V and 6 bases from J, with 10 bases between. This CDR3 region has 14 residues. The CDR3: CASSIITDAGELFF. The CDR3 nucleotides read TGTGCCAGTAGTATAATTACAGACGCCGGGGAGCTGTTTTTT.

The chain recombines TRBV7-2 with TRBJ1-1; TRBD1 is a possible D gene (6 bases). Trimming took 0 bases from V and 3 from J, leaving 8 bases between them. The CDR3 sequence is 14 residues long. Germline CDR1 SGHTA, CDR2 FQGNSA. In DNA form, the CDR3 reads TGTGCCAGCAGCTTAGCGGGACACGACACTGAAGCTTTCTTT. This encodes CASSLAGHDTEAFF. Full variable domain (missing parts from reference TRBV7-2 and TRBJ1-1): GAGVSQSPSNKVTEKGKDVELRCDPISGHTALYWYRQSLGQGLEFLIYFQGNSAPDKSGLPSDRFSAERTGGSVSTLTIQRTQQEDSAVYLCASSLAGHDTEAFFGQGTRLTVV.

V gene TRBV7-2 combines with J gene TRBJ2-1, with D unclear. Germline CDR1 SGHTA, CDR2 FQGNSA. The V end lost 10 bases, the J end lost 0 bases, and 16 bases lay between the germline ends. The CDR3 loop spans 15 amino acids. In DNA form, the CDR3 reads TGTGCCAACTCGTTTTCTCCGAGCTCCTACAATGAGCAGTTCTTC. Translating gives CANSFSPSSYNEQFF.

CDR3 sequence: CASSLQFSNQPQHF. In nucleotides, the CDR3 is TGTGCCAGCAGCTTACAGTTTAGCAATCAGCCCCAGCATTTT. The genes are TRBV7-9 and TRBJ1-5; D is uncertain. The CDR3 is made up of 14 amino acids. The ends were cut back, 2 bases at V and 0 bases at J, with 5 bases in the middle. Germline V gene lookup returns CDR1 SEHNR and CDR2 FQNEAQ (reference sequence).

V is TRBV7-7 and J is TRBJ2-2; D is unclear. The CDR3 spans 13 residues. Per germline, CDR1 SSHAT and CDR2 FNYEAQ (reference sequence). Trimming took 4 bases from V and 2 from J, leaving 5 bases between them. In DNA form, the CDR3 reads TGTGCCAGCAGCTCCGGTAACACCGGGGAGCTGTTTTTT. Its protein is CASSSGNTGELFF.

The chain recombines TRBV6-6 with TRBJ2-5; 9 bases are a match to TRBD1. The CDR3 spans 12 residues. Germline CDR1 MNHNY, CDR2 SVGAGI (reference sequence). Germline trimming cut 6 bases from V and 5 bases from J; bases unmatched to any gene: 1. CDR3 sequence reads: CASRDRGETQYF. CDR3 nucleotides: TGTGCCAGCAGGGACAGGGGTGAGACCCAGTACTTC.

The rearrangement uses TRBV27 and TRBJ2-3; 15 nucleotides line up with TRBD2. The junction had 10 bases not matched to a gene; V was cut back by 8 bases and J by 4 bases. Germline CDR1 is MNHEY and CDR2 is SMNVEV (reference sequence). The CDR3 covers 17 residues. CDR3 amino acids: CASQGLAGGRGADTQYF. In DNA, the CDR3 is TGTGCCAGCCAAGGACTAGCGGGAGGGAGGGGCGCAGATACGCAGTATTTT.

The chain has TRBV7-9 and TRBJ1-1, with D maybe TRBD1 (5 bases). Trimming left V 1 base short and J 7 bases short, with 10 bases between. CDR3 size: 13 residues. The V gene's germline CDR1 is SEHNR and CDR2 FQNEAQ (reference sequence). CDR3 nucleotide sequence: TGTGCCAGCAGCTTAGGGGGCGGAGATGAAGCTTTCTTT. Its translation is CASSLGGGDEAFF.

This clone appeared a few times. The genes are TRBV5-1 and TRBJ1-1; tentatively, D is TRBD1 (6 bases). Germline loops: CDR1 SGHRS, CDR2 YFSETQ. There are 13 residues in the CDR3. Trimming shortened V by 2 bases and J by 5 bases, and 10 bases separated the two germline ends. CDR3 amino acids: CASSFEGETEAFF. CDR3 coding DNA: TGCGCCAGCAGCTTTGAGGGGGAGACTGAAGCTTTCTTT.

This chain links TRBV19 with TRBJ1-6; a weak D match, TRBD1 (5 bases). V dropped 3 bases and J dropped 9 bases, with 18 bases sitting between them. The V gene's germline CDR1 is LNHDA and CDR2 SQIVND (reference sequence). The CDR3 consists of 16 residues. Written as DNA, the CDR3 is TGTGCCAGTAGTATCTTTGGGGAAAGGGGTGCTTCACCCCTCCACTTT. Amino acids: CASSIFGERGASPLHF.

The chain couples TRBV5-4 to TRBJ1-4; 11 nucleotides agree with TRBD1. The junction had 2 bases not matched to a gene; V was cut back by 0 bases and J by 7 bases. The CDR3 runs 15 residues. Germline CDR1 reads SGHNT; CDR2 reads YYREEE (reference sequence). The CDR3 DNA reads TGTGCCAGCAGCTTGGCCGGGACAGGGGGTGAAAAACTGTTTTTT. Encoded protein: CASSLAGTGGEKLFF.

As for this clone: The identical CDR3 is also encoded by other nucleotide sequences in the sample. The rearrangement uses TRBV5-1 and TRBJ1-2; D gene uncertain. V lost 5 bases, J lost 4 bases, and 12 bases lay in between. The CDR3 runs 13 residues. Germline-derived CDR1 and CDR2 are SGHRS and YFSETQ. The chain's CDR3 is CASSLEGVYGYTF. The CDR3 bases are TGCGCCAGCAGTCTGGAGGGAGTCTATGGCTACACCTTC.

The genes are TRBV11-2 and TRBJ2-1, with 13 bases fitting TRBD2. Germline CDR1 and CDR2: SGHAT and FQNNGV. The junction had 8 bases not matched to a gene; V was cut back by 5 bases and J by 4 bases. The CDR3 extends over 17 amino acids. CDR3 amino acids: CASSRSSGLAGYNEQFF. CDR3 coding DNA: TGTGCCAGCAGCCGATCCTCGGGACTAGCGGGGTACAATGAGCAGTTCTTC.